Listed below are T cell receptor beta chains from one sample, sequenced in a study of molecular identifiers for immune sequencing clone quantification. MiXCR, applied by TCRdb to the PCR reads, yields one record per CDR3 protein. The table has around 470,000 distinct CDR3 sequences, 25% seen once. Material: naive CD8+ T cells from blood, with Jurkat cell RNA spiked in. Receptors originate from a human donor in good health. Some libraries in this study had Jurkat cell RNA spiked in. Each CDR3 is given without its conserved first and last residue. A D gene is named only where the DNA matches it firmly.

cdr3_aa | j_call | v_call | d_call
ASSPDPGLETQY | TRBJ2-5 | TRBV7-9 | NA
SASGAGVMDEQF | TRBJ2-1 | TRBV20-1 | TRBD2
VSSFLQGLDEKLF | TRBJ1-4 | TRBV12-3/TRBV12-4 | TRBD1
SARGVRGSSGYT | TRBJ1-2 | TRBV29-1 | NA
ASTPGTSGPNEQF | TRBJ2-1 | TRBV19 | TRBD2
SARDPPGGYGYT | TRBJ1-2 | TRBV20-1 | TRBD1
ASGTGSGYEQY | TRBJ2-7 | TRBV19 | NA
ASSLVSGHEEAFNYGYT | TRBJ1-2 | TRBV7-6 | NA
ASTLTPPNSPLH | TRBJ1-6 | TRBV19 | NA
ASSSSDLF | TRBJ1-2 | TRBV7-9 | NA
ASSLAETISGANILT | TRBJ2-6 | TRBV7-2 | NA
ASSFQSSAKNIQY | TRBJ2-4 | TRBV12-3/TRBV12-4 | NA
ASSLGALTGAFSYNEQF | TRBJ2-1 | TRBV11-2 | TRBD1
ASSLHVDRGENTEAF | TRBJ1-1 | TRBV27 | TRBD1
ASSQEQRGEQY | TRBJ2-7 | TRBV4-1 | NA
ASSPGTGNNEQF | TRBJ2-1 | TRBV11-2 | TRBD1
ASSYRWVDDNSPLH | TRBJ1-6 | TRBV6-5 | NA
ASSFERTYSDTQY | TRBJ2-3 | TRBV7-9 | NA
ASSLGHSSYEQY | TRBJ2-7 | TRBV7-2 | NA
ASSQWGVGSNQPQH | TRBJ1-5 | TRBV18 | NA
ASSLRTGPPYEQY | TRBJ2-7 | TRBV7-9 | NA
ASSQWGVGANENIQY | TRBJ2-4 | TRBV6-7 | NA
ASTASHGQPQH | TRBJ1-5 | TRBV5-8 | NA
ASSLPGTGGSTDTQY | TRBJ2-3 | TRBV6-5 | TRBD1
ASRIDMETQY | TRBJ2-5 | TRBV28 | NA
SATQTDRGTHEQY | TRBJ2-7 | TRBV20-1 | TRBD1
ASSTAASGPTDTQY | TRBJ2-3 | TRBV27 | TRBD2
SVQIGGSDTQY | TRBJ2-3 | TRBV20-1 | NA